This T cell receptor beta chain was identified during a study of cytomegalovirus exposure and HLA in healthy donors. Overall study context: Among the 398 donors who were genotyped, about 80% fell in the genetic ancestry cluster that is associated with self-reported Caucasian donors. Study-wide results and caveats: Cytomegalovirus association was listed for approximately 160 TCR beta chains.

When sampled, the donors appeared nominally healthy, though they likely had unrecorded immune exposures. V was trimmed by 1 base and J by 7 bases, leaving 20 bases between them. Germline V gives CDR1 SEHNR, CDR2 FQNEAQ (reference sequence). This CDR3 is 16 amino acids long. The PCR was carried out with 60 Vbeta primers and 13 Jbeta primers. The protocol was immunoSEQ multiplex PCR, while the TCRdb copy is restricted to in-frame clones and leaves out a portion. This table holds 200,000 or so clones, 65% to 90% found once. As for this clone: Its cognate antigen is unknown.

Sequencing was performed on PBMCs. This TCR came from a girl aged 5 to 17 in good health and CMV-seronegative. The J gene is TRBJ2-7, the V gene TRBV7-9; D perhaps matches TRBD1 (5 bases). The chain's CDR3 is CASSLEVLTASGEQYF. Written as DNA, the CDR3 is TGTGCCAGCAGCTTAGAGGTTTTGACAGCTTCGGGTGAGCAGTACTTC.